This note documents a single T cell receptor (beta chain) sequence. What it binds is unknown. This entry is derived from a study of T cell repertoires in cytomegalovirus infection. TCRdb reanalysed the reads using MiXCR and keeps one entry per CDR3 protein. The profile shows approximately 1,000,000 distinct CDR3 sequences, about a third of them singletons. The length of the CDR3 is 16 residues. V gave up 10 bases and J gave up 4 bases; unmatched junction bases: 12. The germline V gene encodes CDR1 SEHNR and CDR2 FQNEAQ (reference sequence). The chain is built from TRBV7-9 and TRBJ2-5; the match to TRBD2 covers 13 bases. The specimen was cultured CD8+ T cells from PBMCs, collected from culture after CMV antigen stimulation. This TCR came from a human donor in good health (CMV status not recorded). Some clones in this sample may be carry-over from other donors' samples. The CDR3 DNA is TGTGCCATCCCGGGACTAGCGGGGCCGTCGCGAGAGACCCAGTACTTC. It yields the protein CAIPGLAGPSRETQYF.